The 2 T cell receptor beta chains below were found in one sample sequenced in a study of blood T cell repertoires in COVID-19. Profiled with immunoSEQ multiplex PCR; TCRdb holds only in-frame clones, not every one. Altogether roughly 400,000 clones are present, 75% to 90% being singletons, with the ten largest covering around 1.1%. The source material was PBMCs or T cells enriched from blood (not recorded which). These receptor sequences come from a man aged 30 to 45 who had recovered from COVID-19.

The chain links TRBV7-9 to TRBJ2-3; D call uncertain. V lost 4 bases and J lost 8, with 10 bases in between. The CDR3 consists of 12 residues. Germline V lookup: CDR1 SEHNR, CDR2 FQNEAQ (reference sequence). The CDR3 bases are TGTGCCAGCAGCTCCTCAGGTGCTACGCAGTATTTT. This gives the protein CASSSSGATQYF.

CDR3: CASSTLAGEQFF. The CDR3 DNA reads as TGTGCCAGCTCAACACTAGCGGGAGAGCAGTTCTTC. The chain links TRBV18 to TRBJ2-1, with 10 bases matching TRBD2. Trimming at V came to 5 bases and at J to 10 bases, leaving 2 bases not matched to a gene. This CDR3 spans 12 amino acids. The germline CDR1 and CDR2 sequences are KGHSH and LQKENI.